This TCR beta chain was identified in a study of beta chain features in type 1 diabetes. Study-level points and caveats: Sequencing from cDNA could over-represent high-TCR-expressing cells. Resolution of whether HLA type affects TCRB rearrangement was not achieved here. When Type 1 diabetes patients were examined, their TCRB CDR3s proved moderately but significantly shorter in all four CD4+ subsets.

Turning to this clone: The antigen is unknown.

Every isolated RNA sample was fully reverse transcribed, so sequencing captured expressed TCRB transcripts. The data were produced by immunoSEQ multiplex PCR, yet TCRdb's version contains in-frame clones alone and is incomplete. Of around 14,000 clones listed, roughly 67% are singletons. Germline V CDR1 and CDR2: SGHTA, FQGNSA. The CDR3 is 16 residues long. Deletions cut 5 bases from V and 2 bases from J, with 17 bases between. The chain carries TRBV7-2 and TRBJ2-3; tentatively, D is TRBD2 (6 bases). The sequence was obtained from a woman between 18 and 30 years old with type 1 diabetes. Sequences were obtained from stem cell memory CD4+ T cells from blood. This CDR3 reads CASSARPGLLTDTQYF. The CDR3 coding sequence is TGTGCCAGCAGCGCACGACCGGGACTGCTCACAGATACGCAGTATTTT.